The following is a TCR beta chain sequence with its context. This specimen belongs to a study of T cell changes during pregnancy in multiple sclerosis. Germline loops: CDR1 LNHDA, CDR2 SQIVND (reference sequence). CDR3 length: 16 residues. Trimming removed 1 base from V and 1 base from J, with 11 bases in between. Measured with immunoSEQ multiplex PCR; TCRdb has only the in-frame clones, and not every one. The sample contains around 50,000 clones, about nine tenths of which appear only once. The sample was peripheral blood, taken after pregnancy. The gene calls are TRBV19 and TRBJ2-4; a weak D match, TRBD1 (7 bases). This receptor was identified in a female donor in good health, enrolled as a control in a pregnancy study. The CDR3 loop is CASSIARGAAKNIQYF. The CDR3 nucleotides are TGTGCCAGTAGTATAGCCAGGGGGGCGGCCAAAAACATTCAGTACTTC.